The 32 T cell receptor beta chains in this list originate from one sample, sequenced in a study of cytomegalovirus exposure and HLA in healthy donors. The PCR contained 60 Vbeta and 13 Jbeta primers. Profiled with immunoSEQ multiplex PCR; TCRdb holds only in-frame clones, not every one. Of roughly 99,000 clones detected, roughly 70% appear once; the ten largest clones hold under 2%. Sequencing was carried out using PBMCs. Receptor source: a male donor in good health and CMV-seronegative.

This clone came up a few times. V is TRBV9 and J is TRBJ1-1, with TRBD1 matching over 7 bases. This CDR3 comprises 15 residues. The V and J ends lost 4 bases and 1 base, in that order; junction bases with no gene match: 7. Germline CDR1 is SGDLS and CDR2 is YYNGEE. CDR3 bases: TGTGCCAGCAGCACCACGGGACAGCGGAACACTGAAGCTTTCTTT. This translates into CASSTTGQRNTEAFF.

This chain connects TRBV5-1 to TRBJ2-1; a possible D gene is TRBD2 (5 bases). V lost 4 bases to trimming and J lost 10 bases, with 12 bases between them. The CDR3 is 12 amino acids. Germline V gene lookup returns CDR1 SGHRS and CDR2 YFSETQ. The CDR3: CASSVGDGEQFF. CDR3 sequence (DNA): TGCGCCAGCAGCGTCGGGGATGGGGAGCAGTTCTTC.

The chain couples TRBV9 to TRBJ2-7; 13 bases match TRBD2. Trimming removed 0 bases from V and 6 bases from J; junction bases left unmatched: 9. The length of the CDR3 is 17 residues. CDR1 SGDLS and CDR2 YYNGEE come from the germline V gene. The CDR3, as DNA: TGTGCCAGCAGCGTAGGGGTCGGACTAGCGGGAGTTCCCGAGCAGTACTTC. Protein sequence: CASSVGVGLAGVPEQYF. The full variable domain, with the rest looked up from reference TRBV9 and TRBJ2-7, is DSGVTQTPKHLITATGQRVTLRCSPRSGDLSVYWYQQSLDQGLQFLIQYYNGEERAKGNILERFSAQQFPDLHSELNLSSLELGDSALYFCASSVGVGLAGVPEQYFGPGTRLTVT.

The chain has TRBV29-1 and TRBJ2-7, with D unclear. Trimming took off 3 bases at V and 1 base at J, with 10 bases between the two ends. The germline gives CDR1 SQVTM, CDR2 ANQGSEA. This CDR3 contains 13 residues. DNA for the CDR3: TGCAGCGTTGACATCGGGTCTTCCTACGAGCAGTACTTC. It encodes CSVDIGSSYEQYF.

The CDR3, as DNA: TGTGCCAGCAGCCCCCGACAGGGAGTCTACGAGCAGTACTTC. This sequence encodes CASSPRQGVYEQYF. The J gene is TRBJ2-7, the V gene TRBV9; 7 bases are a match to TRBD1. The ends lost 4 bases at V and 3 bases at J; junction bases unmatched: 7. The CDR3 covers 14 residues. Per the germline V gene, CDR1 is SGDLS and CDR2 is YYNGEE.

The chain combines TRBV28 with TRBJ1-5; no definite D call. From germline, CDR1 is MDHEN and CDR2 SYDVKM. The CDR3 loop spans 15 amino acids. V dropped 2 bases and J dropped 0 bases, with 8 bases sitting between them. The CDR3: CASSLAGNSNQPQHF. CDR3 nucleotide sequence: TGTGCCAGCAGTTTAGCGGGGAATAGCAATCAGCCCCAGCATTTT.

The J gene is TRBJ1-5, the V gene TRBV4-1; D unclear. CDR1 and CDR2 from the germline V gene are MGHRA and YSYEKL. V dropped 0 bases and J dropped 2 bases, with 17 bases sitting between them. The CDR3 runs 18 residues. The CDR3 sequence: CASSQEGGGFVGNQPQHF. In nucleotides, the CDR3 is TGCGCCAGCAGCCAAGAAGGAGGAGGTTTTGTGGGCAATCAGCCCCAGCATTTT.

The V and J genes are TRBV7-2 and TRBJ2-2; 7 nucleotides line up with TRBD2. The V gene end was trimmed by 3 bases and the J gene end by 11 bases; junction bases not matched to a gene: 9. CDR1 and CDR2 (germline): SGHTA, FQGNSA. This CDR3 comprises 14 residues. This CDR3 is CASSFIAGWSELFF. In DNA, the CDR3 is TGTGCCAGCAGCTTCATAGCGGGTTGGAGCGAGCTGTTTTTT.

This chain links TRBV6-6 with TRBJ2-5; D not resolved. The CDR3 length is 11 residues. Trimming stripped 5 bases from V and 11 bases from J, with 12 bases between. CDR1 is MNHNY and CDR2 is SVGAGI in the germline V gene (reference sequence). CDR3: CASSPLDEQYF. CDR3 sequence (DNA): TGTGCCAGCAGTCCCCTAGATGAGCAGTACTTC.

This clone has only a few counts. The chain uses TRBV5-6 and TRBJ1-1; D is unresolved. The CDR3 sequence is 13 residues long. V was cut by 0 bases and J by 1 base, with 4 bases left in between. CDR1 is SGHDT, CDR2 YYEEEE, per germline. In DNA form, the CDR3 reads TGTGCCAGCAGCTTGGCAGGGAACACTGAAGCTTTCTTT. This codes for CASSLAGNTEAFF.

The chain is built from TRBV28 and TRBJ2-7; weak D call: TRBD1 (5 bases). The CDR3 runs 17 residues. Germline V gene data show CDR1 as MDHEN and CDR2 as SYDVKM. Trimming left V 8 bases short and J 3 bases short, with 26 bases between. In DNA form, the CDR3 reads TGTGCCAGCGCGCGCCACAGGAAAAACCCACAACACTACGAGCAGTACTTC. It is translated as CASARHRKNPQHYEQYF.

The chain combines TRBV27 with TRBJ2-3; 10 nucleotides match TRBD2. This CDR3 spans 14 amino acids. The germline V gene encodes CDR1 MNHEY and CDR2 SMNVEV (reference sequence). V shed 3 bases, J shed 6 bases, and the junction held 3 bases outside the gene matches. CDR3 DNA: TGTGCCAGCAGTTTCGATAGCGGGAGGGATACGCAGTATTTT. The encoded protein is CASSFDSGRDTQYF.

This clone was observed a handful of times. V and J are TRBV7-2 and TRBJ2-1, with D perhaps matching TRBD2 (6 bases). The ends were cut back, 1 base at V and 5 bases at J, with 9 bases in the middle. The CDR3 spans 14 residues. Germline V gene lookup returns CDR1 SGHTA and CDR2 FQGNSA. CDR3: CASSLGWTNNEQFF. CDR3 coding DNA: TGTGCCAGCAGCTTAGGGTGGACTAACAATGAGCAGTTCTTC.

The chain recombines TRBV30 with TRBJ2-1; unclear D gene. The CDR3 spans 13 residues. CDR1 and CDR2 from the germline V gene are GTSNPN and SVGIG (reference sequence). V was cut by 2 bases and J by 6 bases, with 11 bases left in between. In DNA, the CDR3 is TGTGCCTGGAGTCCCCACTACCGCAATGAGCAGTTCTTC. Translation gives CAWSPHYRNEQFF. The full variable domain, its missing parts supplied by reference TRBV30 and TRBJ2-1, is SQTIHQWPATLVQPVGSPLSLECTVEGTSNPNLYWYRQAAGRGLQLLFYSVGIGQISSEVPQNLSASRPQDRQFILSSKKLLLSDSGFYLCAWSPHYRNEQFFGPGTRLTVL.

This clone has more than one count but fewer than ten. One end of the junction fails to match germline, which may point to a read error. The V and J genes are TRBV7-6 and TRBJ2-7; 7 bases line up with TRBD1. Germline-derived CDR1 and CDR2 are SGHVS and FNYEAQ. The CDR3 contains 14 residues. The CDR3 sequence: CASSLDRAADEQYF. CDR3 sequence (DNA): TGTGCCAGCAGTTTAGACAGGGCGGCGGACGAGCAGTACTTC.

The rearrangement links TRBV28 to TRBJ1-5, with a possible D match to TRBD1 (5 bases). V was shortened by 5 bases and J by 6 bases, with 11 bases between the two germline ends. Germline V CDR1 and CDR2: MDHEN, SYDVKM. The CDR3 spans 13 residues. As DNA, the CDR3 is TGTGCCAGCAGTCGAAGGGGTACTCAGCCCCAGCATTTT. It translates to CASSRRGTQPQHF.

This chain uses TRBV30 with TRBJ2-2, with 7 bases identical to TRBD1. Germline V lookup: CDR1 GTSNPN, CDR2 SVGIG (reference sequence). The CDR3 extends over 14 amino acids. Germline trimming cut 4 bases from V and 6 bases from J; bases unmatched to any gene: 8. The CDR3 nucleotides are TGTGCCTGGACCCCCCTAGGGGGCGCCGGGGAGCTGTTTTTT. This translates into CAWTPLGGAGELFF.

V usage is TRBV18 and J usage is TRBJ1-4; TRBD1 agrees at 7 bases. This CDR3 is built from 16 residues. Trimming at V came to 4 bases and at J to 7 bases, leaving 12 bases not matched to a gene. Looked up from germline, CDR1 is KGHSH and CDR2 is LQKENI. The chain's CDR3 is CASSLGTAVEGEKLFF. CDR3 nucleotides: TGTGCCAGCTCACTCGGGACAGCCGTGGAGGGTGAAAAACTGTTTTTT.

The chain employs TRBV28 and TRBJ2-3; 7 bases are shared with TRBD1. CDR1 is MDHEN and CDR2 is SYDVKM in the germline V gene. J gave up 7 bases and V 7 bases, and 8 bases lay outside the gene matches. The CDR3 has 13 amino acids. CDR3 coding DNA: TGTGCCAGCATAGAACAGGGGTCGAATACGCAGTATTTT. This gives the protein CASIEQGSNTQYF.

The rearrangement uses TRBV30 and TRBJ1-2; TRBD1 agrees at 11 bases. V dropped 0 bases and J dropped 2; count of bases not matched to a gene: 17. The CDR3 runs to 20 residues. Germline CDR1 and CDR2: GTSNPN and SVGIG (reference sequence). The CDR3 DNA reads TGTGCCTGGAGTGTACGTGTTGATGGCCGAGGACAGGGGGCCAACTATGGCTACACCTTC. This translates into CAWSVRVDGRGQGANYGYTF.

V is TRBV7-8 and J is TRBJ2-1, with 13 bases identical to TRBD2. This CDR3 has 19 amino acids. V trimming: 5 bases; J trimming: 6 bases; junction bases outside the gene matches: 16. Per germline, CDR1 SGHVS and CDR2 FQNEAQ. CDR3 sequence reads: CASSPRTSGSMRERNEQFF. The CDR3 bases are TGTGCCAGCAGCCCTAGGACTAGCGGGAGCATGAGGGAGCGCAATGAGCAGTTCTTC.

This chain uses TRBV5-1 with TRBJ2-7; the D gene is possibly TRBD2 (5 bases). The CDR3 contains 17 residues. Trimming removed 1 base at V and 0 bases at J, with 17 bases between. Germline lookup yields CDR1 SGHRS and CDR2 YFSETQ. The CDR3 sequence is CASSLSGRSMNSYEQYF. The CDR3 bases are TGCGCCAGCAGCTTGTCGGGAAGGTCAATGAACTCCTACGAGCAGTACTTC.

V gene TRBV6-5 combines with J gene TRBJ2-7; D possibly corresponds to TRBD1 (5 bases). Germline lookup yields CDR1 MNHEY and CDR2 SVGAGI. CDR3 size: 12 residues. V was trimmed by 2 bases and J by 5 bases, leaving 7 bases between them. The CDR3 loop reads CASSYTRDEQYF. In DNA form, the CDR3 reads TGTGCCAGCAGTTACACCAGGGACGAGCAGTACTTC.

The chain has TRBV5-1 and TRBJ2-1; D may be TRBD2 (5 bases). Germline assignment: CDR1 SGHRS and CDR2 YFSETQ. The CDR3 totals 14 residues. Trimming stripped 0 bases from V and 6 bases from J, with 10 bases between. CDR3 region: CASSLAREGNEQFF. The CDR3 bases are TGCGCCAGCAGCTTGGCCCGAGAGGGCAATGAGCAGTTCTTC.

The CDR3 DNA reads as TGTGCCAGCAGATCTGGACAGGGTTCGACCTACGAGCAGTACTTC. Encoded protein: CASRSGQGSTYEQYF. V usage is TRBV28 and J usage is TRBJ2-7; 8 bases fit TRBD1. Unmatched junction bases numbered 9, after V lost 6 bases and J lost 2 bases. This CDR3 comprises 15 residues. CDR1 MDHEN and CDR2 SYDVKM come from the germline V gene.

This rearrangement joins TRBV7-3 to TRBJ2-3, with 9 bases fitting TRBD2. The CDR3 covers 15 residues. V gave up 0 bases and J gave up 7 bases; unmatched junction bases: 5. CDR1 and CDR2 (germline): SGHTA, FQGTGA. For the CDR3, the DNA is TGTGCCAGCAGCTTAACAGCGGGAGGACGGAATACGCAGTATTTT. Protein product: CASSLTAGGRNTQYF.

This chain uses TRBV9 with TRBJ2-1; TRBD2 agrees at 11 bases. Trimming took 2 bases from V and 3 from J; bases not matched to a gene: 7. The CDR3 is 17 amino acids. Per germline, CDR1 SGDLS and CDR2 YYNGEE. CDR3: CASSVLAGGVGYNEQFF. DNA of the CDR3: TGTGCCAGCAGCGTCCTAGCGGGAGGCGTTGGCTACAATGAGCAGTTCTTC.

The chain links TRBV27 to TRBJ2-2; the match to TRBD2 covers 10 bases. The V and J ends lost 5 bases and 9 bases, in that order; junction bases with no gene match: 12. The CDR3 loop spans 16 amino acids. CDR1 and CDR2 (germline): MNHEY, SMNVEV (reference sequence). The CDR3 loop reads CASSAHGASGSRELFF. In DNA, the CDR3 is TGTGCCAGCAGTGCACACGGGGCTAGCGGGAGTCGGGAGCTGTTTTTT.

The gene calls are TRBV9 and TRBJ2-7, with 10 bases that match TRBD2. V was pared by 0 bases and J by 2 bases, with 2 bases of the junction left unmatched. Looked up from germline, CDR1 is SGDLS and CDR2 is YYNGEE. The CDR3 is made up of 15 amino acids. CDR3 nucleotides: TGTGCCAGCAGCGTAGAAGCGGGGGGGCCCTACGAGCAGTACTTC. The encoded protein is CASSVEAGGPYEQYF.

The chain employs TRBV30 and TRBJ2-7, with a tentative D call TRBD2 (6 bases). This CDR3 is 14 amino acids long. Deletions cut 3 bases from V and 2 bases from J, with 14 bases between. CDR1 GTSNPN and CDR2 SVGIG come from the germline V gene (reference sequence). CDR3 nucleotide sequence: TGTGCCTGGAGATCGGCGGGGTTGGCCTACGAGCAGTACTTC. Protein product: CAWRSAGLAYEQYF.

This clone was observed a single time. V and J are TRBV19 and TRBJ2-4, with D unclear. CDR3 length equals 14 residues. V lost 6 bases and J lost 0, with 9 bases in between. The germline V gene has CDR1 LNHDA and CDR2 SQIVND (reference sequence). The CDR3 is CASRESLAKNIQYF. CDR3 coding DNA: TGTGCCAGTAGGGAGTCTCTAGCCAAAAACATTCAGTACTTC. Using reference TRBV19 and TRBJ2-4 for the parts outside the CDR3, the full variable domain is DGGITQSPKYLFRKEGQNVTLSCEQNLNHDAMYWYRQDPGQGLRLIYYSQIVNDFQKGDIAEGYSVSREKKESFPLTVTSAQKNPTAFYLCASRESLAKNIQYFGAGTRLSVL.

The CDR3: CASSPWEGGSSYNEQFF. The CDR3 region has the DNA TGTGCCAGCAGCCCCTGGGAGGGGGGAAGCTCCTACAATGAGCAGTTCTTC. The chain links TRBV9 to TRBJ2-1; a possible D gene is TRBD2 (7 bases). V was clipped by 4 bases and J by 0 bases, with 17 bases between them. The length of the CDR3 is 17 residues. Germline V gene lookup returns CDR1 SGDLS and CDR2 YYNGEE.